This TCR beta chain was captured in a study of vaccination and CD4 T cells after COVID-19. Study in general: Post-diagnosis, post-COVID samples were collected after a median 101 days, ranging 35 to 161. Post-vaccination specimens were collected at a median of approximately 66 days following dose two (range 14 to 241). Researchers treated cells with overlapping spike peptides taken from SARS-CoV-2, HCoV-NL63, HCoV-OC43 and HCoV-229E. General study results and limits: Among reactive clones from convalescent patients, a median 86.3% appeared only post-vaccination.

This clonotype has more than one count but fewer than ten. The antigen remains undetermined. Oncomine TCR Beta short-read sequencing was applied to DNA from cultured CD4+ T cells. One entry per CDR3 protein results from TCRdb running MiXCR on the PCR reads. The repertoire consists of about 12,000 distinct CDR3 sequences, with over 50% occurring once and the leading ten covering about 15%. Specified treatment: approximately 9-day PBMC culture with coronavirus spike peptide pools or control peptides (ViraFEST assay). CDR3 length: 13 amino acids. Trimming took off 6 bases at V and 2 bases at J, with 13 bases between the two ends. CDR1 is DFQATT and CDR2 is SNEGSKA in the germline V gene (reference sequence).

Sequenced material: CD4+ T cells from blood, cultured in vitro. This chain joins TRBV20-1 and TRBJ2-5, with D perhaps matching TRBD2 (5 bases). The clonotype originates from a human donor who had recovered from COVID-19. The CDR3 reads CSAPTRAQETQYF. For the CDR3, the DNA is TGCAGTGCCCCAACTAGGGCACAAGAGACCCAGTACTTC.